The rows below give T cell receptor beta chains drawn from one sample of a study of blood T cell repertoires in COVID-19. Generated by immunoSEQ multiplex PCR, the TCRdb table keeps only in-frame clones and is missing some. The data show fewer than 150,000 clones, around 86% seen once. Material: peripheral blood. These receptors were collected from a human donor in a cohort sampled during active COVID-19. The CDR3 runs from the conserved cysteine through the conserved F or W. D genes are given only for firm matches. Clone size is stated in some rows and not others, as once, few, many or a class when expanded.

clone size | D gene | J gene | V gene | CDR3 protein | CDR3 DNA
once | NA | TRBJ2-7 | TRBV5-5 | CASSLELGGGSYEQYF | TGTGCCAGCAGCTTGGAGCTCGGGGGAGGAAGCTACGAGCAGTACTTC
NA | NA | TRBJ2-7 | TRBV10-3 | CAIKRGRGLTYEQYF | TGTGCCATCAAGCGGGGCAGGGGGCTTACCTACGAGCAGTACTTC
NA | NA | TRBJ2-7 | TRBV28 | CASSSTGLEQYF | TGTGCCAGCAGCTCTACAGGGCTCGAGCAGTACTTC
NA | TRBD2 | TRBJ2-3 | TRBV9 | CASSDSGASTDTQYF | TGTGCCAGCAGCGATAGCGGGGCTAGCACAGATACGCAGTATTTT
NA | NA | TRBJ1-4 | TRBV5-5 | CASSLGPMGTNEKLFF | TGTGCCAGCAGCTTAGGCCCGATGGGCACTAATGAAAAACTGTTTTTT
NA | NA | TRBJ2-1 | TRBV7-6 | CASSLPATSSSSYNEQFF | TGTGCCAGCAGCCTTCCGGCAACTAGCTCAAGCTCCTACAATGAGCAGTTCTTC
NA | TRBD1 | TRBJ2-5 | TRBV28 | CASSGTGIVEETQYF | TGTGCCAGCAGCGGGACAGGGATCGTAGAAGAGACCCAGTACTTC
NA | TRBD1 | TRBJ2-7 | TRBV6-6 | CASSPGQSSYEQYF | TGTGCCAGCAGCCCGGGACAGAGCTCCTACGAGCAGTACTTC
NA | TRBD1 | TRBJ1-1 | TRBV14 | CASSHLQGTEAFF | TGTGCCAGCAGCCATTTACAGGGGACTGAAGCTTTCTTT
NA | TRBD1 | TRBJ1-2 | TRBV18 | CASSPGTGKEGYTF | TGTGCCAGCTCACCAGGGACAGGGAAAGAGGGCTACACCTTC
NA | NA | TRBJ1-1 | TRBV18 | CASSPYPLVIGKTEAFF | TGTGCCAGCTCACCCTACCCCCTGGTCATCGGGAAGACTGAAGCTTTCTTT
NA | TRBD1 | TRBJ1-2 | TRBV19 | CASSSGTGRRNYGYTF | TGTGCCAGTAGTTCCGGGACAGGGAGGAGGAACTATGGCTACACCTTC
NA | TRBD1 | TRBJ1-6 | TRBV5-4 | CASSPGTAGSYNSPLHF | TGTGCCAGCAGCCCCGGGACAGCCGGCTCCTATAATTCACCCCTCCACTTT
NA | NA | TRBJ2-5 | TRBV21-1 | CASRGTTKETQYF | TGTGCCAGCAGGGGGACAACAAAAGAGACCCAGTACTTC
few | TRBD1 | TRBJ1-6 | TRBV2 | CASRDRFGSPLHF | TGTGCCAGCAGGGACAGGTTTGGTTCACCCCTCCACTTT
once | NA | TRBJ2-3 | TRBV28 | CASSLRTDTQYF | TGTGCCAGCAGTTTGCGGACAGATACGCAGTATTTT
NA | TRBD1 | TRBJ1-5 | TRBV23-1 | CASTPTGDSNQPQHF | TGCGCCAGCACCCCGACAGGGGATAGCAATCAGCCCCAGCATTTT
NA | TRBD2 | TRBJ2-3 | TRBV6-5 | CASSRLAGGPDTQYF | TGTGCCAGCAGCAGACTAGCGGGAGGGCCAGATACGCAGTATTTT
NA | NA | TRBJ2-1 | TRBV19 | CASSISGMSSYNEQFF | TGTGCCAGTAGTATATCAGGGATGTCCTCCTACAATGAGCAGTTCTTC
NA | NA | TRBJ2-1 | TRBV27 | CASRNDLTPYNEQFF | TGTGCCAGCAGGAATGATCTAACCCCTTACAATGAGCAGTTCTTC
NA | TRBD1 | TRBJ2-7 | TRBV28 | CASSSPGTAYEQYF | TGTGCCAGCAGTTCTCCCGGGACAGCCTACGAGCAGTACTTC
NA | TRBD1 | TRBJ2-1 | TRBV5-1 | CASSGQGPNEQFF | TGCGCCAGCAGTGGACAGGGGCCTAATGAGCAGTTCTTC
NA | NA | TRBJ1-2 | TRBV5-1 | CASSLPGLESGYTF | TGCGCCAGCAGCTTACCAGGGCTCGAAAGTGGCTACACCTTC
NA | TRBD2 | TRBJ2-7 | TRBV7-9 | CASSLEGRDEQYF | TGTGCCAGCAGCTTAGAAGGGAGGGACGAGCAGTACTTC